Shown below are 19 T cell receptor beta chains from a single sample sequenced in a study of T cell changes during pregnancy in multiple sclerosis. Assay used: immunoSEQ multiplex PCR; TCRdb lists only in-frame clones, some missing. In the table there are 100,000 or so clones, 85% to 95% of which are singletons. The source material was peripheral blood, sampled in the second trimester of pregnancy. These TCRs come from a female donor with multiple sclerosis, enrolled in a pregnancy study.

DNA for the CDR3: TGTGCCAGCAGTTTATCGAACAGGGGGGGGACAGATACGCAGTATTTT. This codes for CASSLSNRGGTDTQYF. The genes are TRBV27 and TRBJ2-3, with a possible D match to TRBD1 (8 bases). The CDR3 has 16 residues. Germline loops: CDR1 MNHEY, CDR2 SMNVEV (reference sequence). V was clipped by 0 bases and J by 3 bases, with 13 bases between them.

The V and J genes are TRBV28 and TRBJ2-7, with TRBD2 identical over 10 bases. Trimming cost V 2 bases and J 3 bases; bases outside gene matches: 4. The CDR3 is 15 amino acids. Germline assignment: CDR1 MDHEN and CDR2 SYDVKM. The CDR3 reads CASSLTTSGHYEQYF. DNA of the CDR3: TGTGCCAGCAGTTTAACGACTAGCGGGCACTACGAGCAGTACTTC.

The rearrangement joins TRBV6-4 to TRBJ2-1, with 7 bases lining up with TRBD2. Germline CDR1 is MRHNA and CDR2 is SNTAGT. Trimming at V came to 0 bases and at J to 6 bases, leaving 14 bases not matched to a gene. This CDR3 region has 18 residues. The chain's CDR3 is CASSDSLGGGSLVNEQFF. CDR3 DNA: TGTGCCAGCAGTGACTCCCTGGGCGGCGGGAGTCTGGTCAATGAGCAGTTCTTC.

This rearrangement joins TRBV28 to TRBJ1-1; 8 bases are a match to TRBD1. Germline CDR1 MDHEN, CDR2 SYDVKM. J lost 3 bases, V lost 5 bases, and 5 bases had no gene match. The CDR3 runs to 14 residues. The CDR3 DNA is TGTGCCAGCAGTCCCCCGGACAGGGACACTGAAGCTTTCTTT. This translates into CASSPPDRDTEAFF. Using reference TRBV28 and TRBJ1-1 for the parts outside the CDR3, the full variable domain is DVKVTQSSRYLVKRTGEKVFLECVQDMDHENMFWYRQDPGLGLRLIYFSYDVKMKEKGDIPEGYSVSREKKERFSLILESASTNQTSMYLCASSPPDRDTEAFFGQGTRLTVV.

The CDR3 region has the DNA TGCGCCAGCAGCTTTCCGGGGGTTGGTGAGCAGTTCTTC. This encodes CASSFPGVGEQFF. The V call is TRBV5-1, the J call TRBJ2-1; D possibly corresponds to TRBD2 (6 bases). Germline V CDR1 and CDR2: SGHRS, YFSETQ. The V end was cut by 2 bases, the J end by 9 bases, with 12 bases between. CDR3 length equals 13 residues. Together with reference TRBV5-1 and TRBJ2-1, the CDR3 gives the full variable domain: KAGVTQTPRYLIKTRGQQVTLSCSPISGHRSVSWYQQTPGQGLQFLFEYFSETQRNKGNFPGRFSGRQFSNSRSEMNVSTLELGDSALYLCASSFPGVGEQFFGPGTRLTVL.

The rearrangement joins TRBV18 to TRBJ2-2; TRBD1 agrees at 8 bases. CDR1 KGHSH and CDR2 LQKENI come from the germline V gene. This CDR3 has 16 amino acids. Unmatched junction bases numbered 4, after V lost 3 bases and J lost 1 base. CDR3 in DNA: TGTGCCAGCTCACCGGTTGGGACAGGGAACACCGGGGAGCTGTTTTTT. Its translation is CASSPVGTGNTGELFF. Full variable domain (missing parts from reference TRBV18 and TRBJ2-2): NAGVMQNPRHLVRRRGQEARLRCSPMKGHSHVYWYRQLPEEGLKFMVYLQKENIIDESGMPKERFSAEFPKEGPSILRIQQVVRGDSAAYFCASSPVGTGNTGELFFGEGSRLTVL.

This chain links TRBV6-1 with TRBJ2-2, with D possibly TRBD2 on 6 matching bases. V was cut by 6 bases and J by 5 bases, with 13 bases left in between. This CDR3 spans 14 amino acids. Per germline, CDR1 MNHNS and CDR2 SASEGT. The CDR3 loop is CASRRESPTGELFF. As DNA, the CDR3 is TGTGCCAGCAGGCGGGAAAGCCCAACCGGGGAGCTGTTTTTT.

This sequence joins TRBV6-5 and TRBJ2-7; 9 nucleotides agree with TRBD1. The CDR3 consists of 14 residues. Germline loops: CDR1 MNHEY, CDR2 SVGAGI. J lost 3 bases, V lost 6 bases, and 6 bases had no gene match. This chain's CDR3 is CASSDRDRVYEQYF. CDR3 bases: TGTGCCAGCAGCGACCGGGACAGGGTCTACGAGCAGTACTTC.

This clone was seen a few times. The chain links TRBV10-1 to TRBJ1-1, with a possible D match to TRBD1 (5 bases). The germline V gene has CDR1 WNHNN and CDR2 SYGVQD (reference sequence). V was cut by 3 bases and J by 4 bases, with 12 bases left in between. The CDR3 has 14 amino acids. In DNA form, the CDR3 reads TGCGCCAGCAGTGAATACAGGTGGTCCACTGAAGCTTTCTTT. Protein sequence: CASSEYRWSTEAFF.

The chain employs TRBV30 and TRBJ1-1, with 7 bases lining up with TRBD1. The V and J ends lost 1 base and 4 bases, in that order; junction bases with no gene match: 3. The CDR3 runs to 13 residues. Germline V gives CDR1 GTSNPN, CDR2 SVGIG (reference sequence). CDR3 sequence (DNA): TGTGCCTGGAGTGCTGCAGGGGGCACTGAAGCTTTCTTT. Protein: CAWSAAGGTEAFF. Full variable domain (outside the CDR3, taken from reference TRBV30 and TRBJ1-1): SQTIHQWPATLVQPVGSPLSLECTVEGTSNPNLYWYRQAAGRGLQLLFYSVGIGQISSEVPQNLSASRPQDRQFILSSKKLLLSDSGFYLCAWSAAGGTEAFFGQGTRLTVV.

The sample holds a few counts of this clone. The chain uses TRBV30 and TRBJ2-3; 7 nucleotides match TRBD1. The V and J ends lost 8 bases and 0 bases, in that order; junction bases with no gene match: 8. This CDR3 contains 14 residues. Germline CDR1 reads GTSNPN; CDR2 reads SVGIG (reference sequence). The CDR3 sequence: CAGDSPSSTDTQYF. In DNA, the CDR3 is TGTGCCGGGGACAGTCCTTCTAGCACAGATACGCAGTATTTT.

V usage is TRBV28 and J usage is TRBJ2-7, with a weak D call TRBD2 (5 bases). Trimming shortened V by 8 bases and J by 0 bases, and 14 bases separated the two germline ends. The V gene's germline CDR1 is MDHEN and CDR2 SYDVKM. CDR3 length equals 14 residues. The CDR3 DNA reads as TGTGCCAGCCGGCCTCCGGGGTTCTCCTACGAGCAGTACTTC. This translates into CASRPPGFSYEQYF.

The CDR3 DNA reads TGTGCCAGCAGTGAAGAAGGGGGAGGGCCGCCCACCGGGGAGCTGTTTTTT. Translating gives CASSEEGGGPPTGELFF. The V call is TRBV2, the J call TRBJ2-2; D perhaps matches TRBD2 (7 bases). The V end lost 1 base, the J end lost 4 bases, and 16 bases lay between the germline ends. Germline V gene data show CDR1 as SNHLY and CDR2 as FYNNEI. This CDR3 is built from 17 residues.

This rearrangement joins TRBV7-3 to TRBJ2-3, with D possibly being TRBD1 (6 bases). The CDR3 spans 15 residues. Germline CDR1 SGHTA, CDR2 FQGTGA. V was pared by 4 bases and J by 1 base, with 12 bases between. The CDR3 DNA reads as TGTGCCAGCAGCTCGACAGGTACCCGCACAGATACGCAGTATTTT. Translated: CASSSTGTRTDTQYF. Drawing the rest from reference TRBV7-3 and TRBJ2-3, the complete variable domain is GAGVSQTPSNKVTEKGKYVELRCDPISGHTALYWYRQSLGQGPEFLIYFQGTGAADDSGLPNDRFFAVRPEGSVSTLKIQRTERGDSAVYLCASSSTGTRTDTQYFGPGTRLTVL.

The rearrangement uses TRBV9 and TRBJ2-7; a weak D match, TRBD2 (6 bases). The germline gives CDR1 SGDLS, CDR2 YYNGEE. The CDR3 loop spans 15 amino acids. Trimming left V 2 bases short and J 6 bases short, with 18 bases between. CDR3: CASSVGDQPGLEQYF. CDR3 nucleotides: TGTGCCAGCAGCGTTGGGGACCAACCGGGACTCGAGCAGTACTTC. Filled out from reference TRBV9 and TRBJ2-7, the complete variable domain reads DSGVTQTPKHLITATGQRVTLRCSPRSGDLSVYWYQQSLDQGLQFLIQYYNGEERAKGNILERFSAQQFPDLHSELNLSSLELGDSALYFCASSVGDQPGLEQYFGPGTRLTVT.

This chain joins TRBV6-6 and TRBJ1-2; D gene unclear. Trimming left V 3 bases short and J 7 bases short, with 9 bases between. CDR1 MNHNY and CDR2 SVGAGI come from the germline V gene (reference sequence). The length of the CDR3 is 12 residues. The CDR3 reads CASSYVPVGYTF. In nucleotides, the CDR3 is TGTGCCAGCAGTTATGTTCCGGTTGGCTACACCTTC.

This sequence joins TRBV9 and TRBJ2-2; TRBD2 matches at 11 bases. J was trimmed by 2 bases and V by 3 bases; bases with no gene match: 3. Germline V gene sequence: CDR1 SGDLS, CDR2 YYNGEE. CDR3 length equals 16 residues. In nucleotides, the CDR3 is TGTGCCAGCAGCGCAGGACTAGCGGGCAACACCGGGGAGCTGTTTTTT. Its protein product is CASSAGLAGNTGELFF.

This chain links TRBV5-1 with TRBJ1-2; 10 bases align to TRBD1. The germline V gene has CDR1 SGHRS and CDR2 YFSETQ. The length of the CDR3 is 13 residues. Germline trimming cut 4 bases from V and 7 bases from J; bases unmatched to any gene: 4. The CDR3 sequence is CASSLGQGLGYTF. Here the CDR3 DNA reads TGCGCCAGCAGCCTGGGACAGGGGCTTGGCTACACCTTC.

This chain joins TRBV27 and TRBJ2-6; 8 positions agree with TRBD1. V gave up 6 bases and J gave up 0 bases; unmatched junction bases: 13. The length of the CDR3 is 19 residues. Per germline, CDR1 MNHEY and CDR2 SMNVEV (reference sequence). This CDR3 is CASSSRIGQGSSGANVLTF. The CDR3 DNA is TGTGCCAGCAGCTCCCGGATTGGACAGGGTAGCTCTGGGGCCAACGTCCTGACTTTC.